A selection of T cell receptor beta chains follows, all from one sample in a study of T cell responses to AZD1222 COVID-19 vaccine. The repertoire was sequenced with immunoSEQ multiplex PCR; TCRdb's copy has only in-frame clones and lacks some. The repertoire includes some 150,000 clones, approximately 85% of them detected once, and about 4% sits in the top ten. The sample in question was peripheral blood, obtained on day 0 of MenACWY control vaccination. These receptors all stem from an adult in good health. Each CDR3 is given with its conserved first and last residue. The D gene is left open where the match is weak. Clone sizes are given selectively: once, few, many, or a class where the clone is expanded.

clone_size	cdr3_length	j_call	v_call	d_call	cdr3_nt	cdr3_aa
NA	17	TRBJ1-3	TRBV18	NA	TGTGCCAGCTCACCATGGGGGGAGAGCAACTCGGGAAACACCATATATTTT	CASSPWGESNSGNTIYF
NA	15	TRBJ2-3	TRBV6-4	TRBD1	TGTGCCAGCAGTGCCCTGGGACAGTTCACAGATACGCAGTATTTT	CASSALGQFTDTQYF
NA	14	TRBJ1-4	TRBV18	NA	TGTGCCAGCTCACCAAGGGGGACTAATGAAAAACTGTTTTTT	CASSPRGTNEKLFF
NA	15	TRBJ1-1	TRBV27	TRBD1	TGTGCCAGCAGTCCGGACAGGGGAGGAGACACTGAAGCTTTCTTT	CASSPDRGGDTEAFF
NA	17	TRBJ1-3	TRBV3-1/TRBV3-2	NA	TGTGCCAGCAGCCGCGGTGTAGGGGGAATCTCTGGAAACACCATATATTTT	CASSRGVGGISGNTIYF
NA	14	TRBJ2-7	TRBV24-1	NA	TGTGCCACCAGTGATAGGGCGCGACCCTCCGAGCAGTACTTC	CATSDRARPSEQYF
few	15	TRBJ1-3	TRBV28	NA	TGTGCCAGCAGTTTTGGACGGGGGCCTGGAAACACCATATATTTT	CASSFGRGPGNTIYF
few	14	TRBJ1-1	TRBV25-1	NA	TGTGCCAGCAGTGCCCCAATTGAGAACACTGAAGCTTTCTTT	CASSAPIENTEAFF
NA	16	TRBJ2-1	TRBV7-9	TRBD1	TGTGCCAGCAGCGGAATCGGACAGGGGTTTGAGGGAGAGCAGTTCTTC	CASSGIGQGFEGEQFF
once	16	TRBJ2-3	TRBV19	NA	TGTGCCAGTAGTATATTAGGGACTGCAAGCACAGATACGCAGTATTTT	CASSILGTASTDTQYF
NA	15	TRBJ1-5	TRBV20-1	NA	TGCAGTGCTAGTACTCAGGGAGGGGTGGGTCAGCCCCAGCATTTT	CSASTQGGVGQPQHF
NA	16	TRBJ1-1	TRBV19	NA	TGTGCCAGTAACCCATACTCAGGAGGCCGGAACACTGAAGCTTTCTTT	CASNPYSGGRNTEAFF
NA	16	TRBJ1-5	TRBV5-6	NA	TGTGCCAGCAGCGTGTGGGGGGGTGATCGGCATCAGCCCCAGCATTTT	CASSVWGGDRHQPQHF
NA	12	TRBJ1-6	TRBV19	NA	TGTGCCAGTAGTACCCATAATTCACCCCTCCACTTT	CASSTHNSPLHF
NA	13	TRBJ2-2	TRBV7-2	NA	TGTGCCAGCAGCTTACAGCAGACCGGGGAGCTGTTTTTT	CASSLQQTGELFF
NA	15	TRBJ2-7	TRBV9	TRBD1	TGTGCCAGCAGCGTTGAGGGGGCGCCTATCTCCGAGCAGTACTTC	CASSVEGAPISEQYF
NA	13	TRBJ2-1	TRBV29-1	TRBD2	TGCAGCGTGACCGAATTAGCGGGTAATGAGCAGTTCTTC	CSVTELAGNEQFF
many	15	TRBJ2-1	TRBV6-4	TRBD1	TGTGCCAGCAGTGACCTCGGACAGGGATATAGTGAGCAGTTCTTC	CASSDLGQGYSEQFF
NA	16	TRBJ2-2	TRBV4-2	TRBD1	TGTGCCAGCAGCCAAGATTGGACAGGGCTTACCGGGGAGCTGTTTTTT	CASSQDWTGLTGELFF
NA	15	TRBJ2-2	TRBV7-3	NA	TGTGCCAGCAGCTCCGCGGGCAGGGAGACCGGGGAGCTGTTTTTT	CASSSAGRETGELFF
NA	12	TRBJ1-4	TRBV6-5	NA	TGTGCCAGCCGCGGGACACTTGAAAAACTGTTTTTT	CASRGTLEKLFF
NA	18	TRBJ2-6	TRBV9	TRBD1	TGTGCCAGCAGCTCTACACCAGGGGGCGTTAGAGGGGCCAACGTCCTGACTTTC	CASSSTPGGVRGANVLTF
NA	15	TRBJ2-5	TRBV12-5	NA	TGTGCTAGTGGTTTGGGGACTAACAGCCAAGAGACCCAGTACTTC	CASGLGTNSQETQYF
few	13	TRBJ2-5	TRBV7-9	TRBD2	TGTGCCAGCAGGCGGACTAGCGAGGAGACCCAGTACTTC	CASRRTSEETQYF
NA	14	TRBJ1-2	TRBV7-2	NA	TGTGCCAGCAGCTTAGAATTGCGGACGGACGGCTACACCTTC	CASSLELRTDGYTF
NA	17	TRBJ2-7	TRBV15	TRBD1	TGTGCCACCAGCAGAAAATCTGGGATGGGACAGGGCTACGAGCAGTACTTC	CATSRKSGMGQGYEQYF
NA	12	TRBJ2-3	TRBV18	NA	TGTGCCAGCTCACCAGGGACAGATACGCAGTATTTT	CASSPGTDTQYF
NA	12	TRBJ2-2	TRBV28	NA	TGTGCCAGCAGCAAGAACCCCGGGGAGCTGTTTTTT	CASSKNPGELFF
NA	15	TRBJ2-2	TRBV5-1	TRBD1	TGCGCCAGCAGCGGACAGGGTGGGGACACCGGGGAGCTGTTTTTT	CASSGQGGDTGELFF
NA	16	TRBJ2-1	TRBV9	NA	TGTGCCAGCAGCGTAGTTGGGGCCCCCTCCTACAATGAGCAGTTCTTC	CASSVVGAPSYNEQFF
NA	15	TRBJ2-7	TRBV4-1	NA	TGCGCCAGCAGCCGACAGTCTGACCCCCCCTACGAGCAGTACTTC	CASSRQSDPPYEQYF
NA	14	TRBJ1-3	TRBV5-8	NA	TGTGCCAGCAGAGACGGATCCTCTGGAAACACCATATATTTT	CASRDGSSGNTIYF
NA	14	TRBJ2-1	TRBV5-1	NA	TGCGCCAGCAGCACCGGGACCACCTACAATGAGCAGTTCTTC	CASSTGTTYNEQFF
NA	15	TRBJ2-2	TRBV9	NA	TGTGCCAGCAGCGTCGAGGGGGCGGGATTCGGGGAGCTGTTTTTT	CASSVEGAGFGELFF
NA	14	TRBJ1-2	TRBV18	TRBD1	TGTGCCAGCTCAACGGGACAGATTGGCTATGGCTACACCTTC	CASSTGQIGYGYTF
NA	11	TRBJ1-2	TRBV29-1	NA	TGCAGCGTTGGGGTAGCCTATGGCTACACCTTC	CSVGVAYGYTF
NA	15	TRBJ1-1	TRBV5-1	TRBD1	TGCGCCAGCAGCCGTACAGGGGGCGCGAACACTGAAGCTTTCTTT	CASSRTGGANTEAFF
NA	15	TRBJ1-6	TRBV18	NA	TGTGCCAGCTCACCACAGGGGATCGAGAATTCACCCCTCCACTTT	CASSPQGIENSPLHF
NA	15	TRBJ2-1	TRBV5-1	NA	TGCGCCAGCAGCCGTTTGCGGGAAGTCTACAATGAGCAGTTCTTC	CASSRLREVYNEQFF
NA	14	TRBJ2-7	TRBV18	NA	TGTGCCAGCTCACCGAGCAGGGAGACCTACGAGCAGTACTTC	CASSPSRETYEQYF
NA	17	TRBJ2-2	TRBV10-3	NA	TGTGCCATCAGTGAGTTGGACTATAGCTCTGGGACCGGGGAGCTGTTTTTT	CAISELDYSSGTGELFF
NA	15	TRBJ1-6	TRBV5-1	NA	TGCGCCAGCAGCAACAGGAGCTCCTATAATTCACCCCTCCACTTT	CASSNRSSYNSPLHF
NA	14	TRBJ2-1	TRBV10-1	TRBD2	TGCGCCAGCAGTGAACGGGGGGTACACAATGAGCAGTTCTTC	CASSERGVHNEQFF
once	14	TRBJ1-4	TRBV2	NA	TGTGCCAGCAGTGAATCGGAGACCAATGAAAAACTGTTTTTT	CASSESETNEKLFF
NA	13	TRBJ2-2	TRBV18	NA	TGTGCCAGCTCACCCCGGCGGTCCGGGGAGCTGTTTTTT	CASSPRRSGELFF
NA	16	TRBJ2-1	TRBV3-1/TRBV3-2	TRBD2	TGTGCCAGCAGCCAAGGCTGGGGACTAGCGGGGAATGAGCAGTTCTTC	CASSQGWGLAGNEQFF
NA	14	TRBJ2-3	TRBV7-3	TRBD1	TGTGCCAGCAGCCCGACAGGGTCGGAAAATACGCAGTATTTT	CASSPTGSENTQYF
NA	14	TRBJ1-2	TRBV2	NA	TGTGCCAGCAGTTTTGTCACAGGAACCTATGGCTACACCTTC	CASSFVTGTYGYTF
NA	13	TRBJ1-2	TRBV7-9	TRBD1	TGTGCCAGCAGCTTTTCTCAGGGGGATGGCTACACCTTC	CASSFSQGDGYTF
NA	16	TRBJ1-6	TRBV6-2/TRBV6-3	NA	TGTGCCAGCAGTGCCCGGGACCCTGTAACGAATTCACCCCTCCACTTT	CASSARDPVTNSPLHF